These 19 T cell receptor beta chains originate from one sample sequenced in a study of T cell responses to AZD1222 COVID-19 vaccine. Only in-frame clones appear in the TCRdb table, and some are missing; sequencing was by immunoSEQ multiplex PCR. The data hold 80,000 or so clones, with around nine tenths observed a single time. The specimen comprised peripheral blood, sampled on day 0 of MenACWY control vaccination. These receptors were collected from an adult in good health.

This clone has a single count. The chain is built from TRBV5-4 and TRBJ2-1, with TRBD1 matching 8 bases. J gave up 13 bases and V 4 bases, and 13 bases lay outside the gene matches. CDR3 length equals 14 residues. The germline gives CDR1 SGHNT, CDR2 YYREEE (reference sequence). CDR3 coding DNA: TGTGCCAGCAGCCGAGGACAGGGCTCCAGGGACCAGTTCTTC. Encoded protein: CASSRGQGSRDQFF.

This clone was detected only a few times. CDR3 coding DNA: TGTGCCAGCAGCTTAATGCCGGGATACACCGGGGAGCTGTTTTTT. Its translation is CASSLMPGYTGELFF. This sequence joins TRBV11-2 and TRBJ2-2, with D possibly matching TRBD2 (5 bases). This CDR3 has 15 residues. Per germline, CDR1 SGHAT and CDR2 FQNNGV. V was pared by 2 bases and J by 3 bases, with 10 bases between.

In its sample, this clone was seen once. The V gene is TRBV5-4, the J gene TRBJ2-3, with TRBD2 matching 8 bases. The CDR3 is made up of 16 amino acids. Unmatched junction bases numbered 11, after V lost 4 bases and J lost 4 bases. The germline V gene has CDR1 SGHNT and CDR2 YYREEE (reference sequence). In DNA, the CDR3 is TGTGCCAGCAGCCCGGGAGGGTTGTCTTTCTCAGATACGCAGTATTTT. Translated: CASSPGGLSFSDTQYF.

The chain has TRBV21-1 and TRBJ2-5; no check of the table's D call, TRBD2, against the DNA was made. TRBV21-1 corresponds to a pseudogene. The CDR3 is 14 amino acids. The CDR3 coding sequence is TGTGCCAGCAGCAAGGGGGACTACCAAGAGACCCAGTACTTC. This codes for CASSKGDYQETQYF.

The chain recombines TRBV28 with TRBJ2-7; tentatively, D is TRBD1 or TRBD2 (5 bases each). This CDR3 is 14 amino acids long. CDR1 is MDHEN and CDR2 is SYDVKM in the germline V gene. Trimming shortened V by 3 bases and J by 2 bases, and 11 bases separated the two germline ends. The CDR3 here is CASSLGEPPYEQYF. In DNA form, the CDR3 reads TGTGCCAGCAGTTTGGGGGAACCACCCTACGAGCAGTACTTC.

This chain links TRBV29-1 with TRBJ2-5; a weak D match, TRBD2 (5 bases). The CDR3 is 12 residues long. The ends were cut back, 4 bases at V and 1 base at J, with 7 bases in the middle. Germline values: CDR1 SQVTM, CDR2 ANQGSEA. CDR3 in amino acids: CSVGETQETQYF. The CDR3 coding sequence is TGCAGCGTTGGGGAGACCCAAGAGACCCAGTACTTC. Using reference TRBV29-1 and TRBJ2-5 for the parts outside the CDR3, the full variable domain is SAVISQKPSRDICQRGTSLTIQCQVDSQVTMMFWYRQQPGQSLTLIATANQGSEATYESGFVIDKFPISRPNLTFSTLTVSNMSPEDSSIYLCSVGETQETQYFGPGTRLLVL.

This clone was seen a single time. The chain uses TRBV4-3 and TRBJ1-1, with unresolved D. Germline V CDR1 and CDR2: LGHNA, YSLEER. The CDR3 contains 15 residues. Trimming removed 0 bases from V and 9 bases from J, with 17 bases in between. The DNA for the CDR3 is TGCGCCAGCAGCCAAGATCTAGGCTTCTGGGGTCAAGCTTTCTTT. It is translated as CASSQDLGFWGQAFF.

The chain joins TRBV6-2 or TRBV6-3 to TRBJ1-3; 8 bases are shared with TRBD1. V lost 5 bases and J lost 5; bases outside the gene matches: 2. Germline V gives CDR1 MNHEY, CDR2 SVGEGT. The CDR3 consists of 13 residues. The CDR3 nucleotides read TGTGCCAGCAGTGACAGGGGAAGAAACACCATATATTTT. It encodes CASSDRGRNTIYF.

The chain is built from TRBV25-1 and TRBJ2-1; either TRBD1 or TRBD2 may supply D (5 bases each). This CDR3 is 13 amino acids long. CDR1 MGHDK and CDR2 SYGVNS come from the germline V gene. V shed 6 bases and J shed 9 bases, with 15 bases lying between them. The CDR3 DNA reads as TGTGCCAGCAGGGAGTCTTCTGGGACTGAGCAGTTCTTC. Encoded protein: CASRESSGTEQFF.

The V and J genes are TRBV6-2 or TRBV6-3 and TRBJ1-1, with D possibly TRBD1 on 6 matching bases. V lost 2 bases, J lost 2 bases, and 9 bases lay in between. From germline, CDR1 is MNHEY and CDR2 SVGEGT. The CDR3 is 14 amino acids. The CDR3 nucleotides read TGTGCCAGCAGTTACAGGGGGGTAAACACTGAAGCTTTCTTT. This sequence encodes CASSYRGVNTEAFF.

This clone is categorized as medium-sized. This rearrangement joins TRBV5-4 to TRBJ2-2, with 9 bases that match TRBD1. The germline CDR1 and CDR2 sequences are SGHNT and YYREEE (reference sequence). This CDR3 is 17 amino acids long. The ends lost 5 bases at V and 1 base at J; junction bases unmatched: 9. The CDR3 coding sequence is TGTGCCAGCAGGAACGCTCCGGGACAGGGGAACACCGGGGAGCTGTTTTTT. Encoded protein: CASRNAPGQGNTGELFF.

DNA for the CDR3: TGTGCCAGCAGTCGTAGTGGGACAGATACGCAGTATTTT. Protein sequence: CASSRSGTDTQYF. The chain carries TRBV27 and TRBJ2-3; no clear D. The CDR3 runs 13 residues. The germline CDR1 and CDR2 sequences are MNHEY and SMNVEV (reference sequence). Trimming shortened V by 5 bases and J by 3 bases, and 9 bases separated the two germline ends.

The chain has TRBV10-2 and TRBJ2-5; D ambiguous. From germline, CDR1 is WSHSY and CDR2 SAAADI. CDR3 length equals 12 residues. Trimming took off 5 bases at V and 3 bases at J, with 7 bases between the two ends. The CDR3 is CASSRKEETQYF. Here the CDR3 DNA reads TGCGCCAGCAGTAGGAAGGAAGAGACCCAGTACTTC.

The chain joins TRBV19 to TRBJ1-1; weak D call: TRBD1 (5 bases). CDR3 length: 13 residues. Trimming cost V 5 bases and J 4 bases, with 11 bases left between them. The germline V gene encodes CDR1 LNHDA and CDR2 SQIVND (reference sequence). CDR3 protein: CASSPPGGTEAFF. The DNA of the CDR3 is TGTGCCAGTAGTCCCCCGGGGGGCACTGAAGCTTTCTTT.

This rearrangement joins TRBV6-5 to TRBJ1-1; D remains unclear. CDR3 length: 12 amino acids. V lost 10 bases to trimming and J lost 1 base, with 10 bases between them. CDR1 and CDR2 from the germline V gene are MNHEY and SVGAGI. The CDR3 loop reads CATRAGNTEAFF. CDR3 nucleotide sequence: TGTGCCACCCGAGCCGGGAACACTGAAGCTTTCTTT.

The rearrangement joins TRBV5-1 to TRBJ1-1; D might be TRBD1 (6 bases). The CDR3 runs 13 residues. V was shortened by 2 bases and J by 4 bases, with 9 bases between the two germline ends. CDR1 and CDR2 (germline): SGHRS, YFSETQ. The CDR3 sequence: CASSLSGATEAFF. CDR3 in DNA: TGCGCCAGCAGCTTATCAGGGGCCACTGAAGCTTTCTTT.

The CDR3 region is CASSVGQGNEKLFF. Written as DNA, the CDR3 is TGTGCCAGCAGCGTAGGCCAGGGTAATGAAAAACTGTTTTTT. This chain links TRBV9 with TRBJ1-4, with D possibly being TRBD1 (5 bases). This CDR3 has 14 residues. Germline V gives CDR1 SGDLS, CDR2 YYNGEE. V shed 0 bases and J shed 4 bases, with 7 bases lying between them.

Points on this clone: The junction shows a germline mismatch at one end, possibly a read error. CDR3 loop: CASTYGAGELFF. CDR3 nucleotides: TGTGCCAGCACCTACGGAGCCGGAGAGCTGTTTTTT. The chain joins TRBV6-5 to TRBJ2-2, with no clear D. Germline V gives CDR1 MNHEY, CDR2 SVGAGI. CDR3 length: 12 residues.

This clone was observed a single time. The V and J genes are TRBV7-3 and TRBJ2-1, with TRBD1 matching 9 bases. The CDR3 sequence is 15 residues long. V shed 5 bases, J shed 2 bases, and the junction held 4 bases outside the gene matches. Germline CDR1 SGHTA, CDR2 FQGTGA. Here the CDR3 reads CASSPTGGAYNEQFF. The DNA for the CDR3 is TGTGCCAGCAGCCCAACAGGGGGCGCCTACAATGAGCAGTTCTTC.